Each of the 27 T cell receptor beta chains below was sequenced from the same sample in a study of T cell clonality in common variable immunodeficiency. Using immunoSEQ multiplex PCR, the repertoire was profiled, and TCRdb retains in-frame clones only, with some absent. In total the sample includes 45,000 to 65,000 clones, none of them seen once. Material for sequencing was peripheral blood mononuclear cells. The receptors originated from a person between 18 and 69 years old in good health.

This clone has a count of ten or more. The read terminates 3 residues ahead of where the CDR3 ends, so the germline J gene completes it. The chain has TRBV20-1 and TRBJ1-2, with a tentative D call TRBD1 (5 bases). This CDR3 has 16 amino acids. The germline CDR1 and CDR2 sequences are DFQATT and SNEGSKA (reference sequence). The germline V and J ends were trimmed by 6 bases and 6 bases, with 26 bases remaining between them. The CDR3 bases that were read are TGCAGTGCGGAATTTGGGCAGGGAGCTTCCCTCCATGGC. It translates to CSAEFGQGASLHG. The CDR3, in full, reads CSAEFGQGASLHGYTF.

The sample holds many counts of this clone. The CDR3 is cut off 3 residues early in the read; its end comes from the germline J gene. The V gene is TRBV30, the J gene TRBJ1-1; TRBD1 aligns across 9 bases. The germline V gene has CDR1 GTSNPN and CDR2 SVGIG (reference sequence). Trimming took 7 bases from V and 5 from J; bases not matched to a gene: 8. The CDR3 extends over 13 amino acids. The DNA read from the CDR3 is TGTGCCTCCGTCCACAGGGGGCAAACTGAA. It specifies CASVHRGQTE. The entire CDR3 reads CASVHRGQTEAFF. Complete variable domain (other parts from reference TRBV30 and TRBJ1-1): SQTIHQWPATLVQPVGSPLSLECTVEGTSNPNLYWYRQAAGRGLQLLFYSVGIGQISSEVPQNLSASRPQDRQFILSSKKLLLSDSGFYLCASVHRGQTEAFFGQGTRLTVV.

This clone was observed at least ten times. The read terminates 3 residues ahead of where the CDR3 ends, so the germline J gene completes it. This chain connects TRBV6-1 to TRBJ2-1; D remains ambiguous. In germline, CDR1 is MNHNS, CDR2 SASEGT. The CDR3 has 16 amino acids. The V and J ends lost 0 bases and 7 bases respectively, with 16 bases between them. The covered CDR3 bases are TGTGCCAGCAGTGAAGCGTATCGACTTACTGGGAATGAG. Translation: CASSEAYRLTGNE. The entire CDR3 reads CASSEAYRLTGNEQFF.

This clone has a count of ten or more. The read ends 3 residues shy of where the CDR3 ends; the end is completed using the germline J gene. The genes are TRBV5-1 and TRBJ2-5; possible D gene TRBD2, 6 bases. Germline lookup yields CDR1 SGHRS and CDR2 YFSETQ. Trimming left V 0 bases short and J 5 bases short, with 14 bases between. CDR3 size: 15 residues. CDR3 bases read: TGCGCCAGCAGCTTGGCCGCTCAGGCGGGGGAGACC. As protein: CASSLAAQAGET. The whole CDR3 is CASSLAAQAGETQYF.

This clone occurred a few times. Incomplete CDR3 DNA: TGCGCCAGCAGCTTGGGGGCAGGGGCGGGTGTCAATGAG. The encoded protein is CASSLGAGAGVNE. The CDR3 in its entirety is CASSLGAGAGVNEQFF. The rearrangement links TRBV5-1 to TRBJ2-1; TRBD1 might be the D (6 bases). The observed sequence ends 3 residues before the CDR3 terminus, with the missing tail filled in from the germline J gene. This CDR3 has 16 residues. The germline CDR1 and CDR2 sequences are SGHRS and YFSETQ. Between the trimmed V and J ends, which lost 0 bases and 6 bases, there was a span of 16 bases. Variable domain in full (rest from reference TRBV5-1 and TRBJ2-1): KAGVTQTPRYLIKTRGQQVTLSCSPISGHRSVSWYQQTPGQGLQFLFEYFSETQRNKGNFPGRFSGRQFSNSRSEMNVSTLELGDSALYLCASSLGAGAGVNEQFFGPGTRLTVL.

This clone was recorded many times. The sequenced part of the CDR3 DNA is TGCGCCAGCAGCTTAGTTAATTTAGGCACAGATACG. It specifies CASSLVNLGTDT. The whole CDR3 is CASSLVNLGTDTQYF. The chain employs TRBV5-1 and TRBJ2-3; D remains unclear. The CDR3 is cut off 3 residues early in the read; its end comes from the germline J gene. Germline CDR1 SGHRS, CDR2 YFSETQ. The CDR3 has 15 residues. The V and J ends lost 2 bases and 1 base respectively, with 11 bases between them. The full variable domain, completed using reference TRBV5-1 and TRBJ2-3, is KAGVTQTPRYLIKTRGQQVTLSCSPISGHRSVSWYQQTPGQGLQFLFEYFSETQRNKGNFPGRFSGRQFSNSRSEMNVSTLELGDSALYLCASSLVNLGTDTQYFGPGTRLTVL.

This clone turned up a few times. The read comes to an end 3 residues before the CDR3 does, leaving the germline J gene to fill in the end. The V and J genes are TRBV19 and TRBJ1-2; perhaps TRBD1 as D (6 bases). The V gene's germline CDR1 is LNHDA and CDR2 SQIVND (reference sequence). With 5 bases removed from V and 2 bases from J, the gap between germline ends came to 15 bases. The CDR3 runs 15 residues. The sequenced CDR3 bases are TGTGCCAGTAGTGTTACAGGGAGTGGAAACTATGGC. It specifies CASSVTGSGNYG. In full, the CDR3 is CASSVTGSGNYGYTF.

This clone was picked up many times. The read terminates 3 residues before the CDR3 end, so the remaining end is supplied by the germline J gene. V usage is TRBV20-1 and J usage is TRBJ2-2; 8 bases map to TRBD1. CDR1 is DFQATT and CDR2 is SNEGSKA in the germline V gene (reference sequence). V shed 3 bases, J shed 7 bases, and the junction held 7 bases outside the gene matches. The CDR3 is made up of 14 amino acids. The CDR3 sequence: CSARLGTGHGELFF. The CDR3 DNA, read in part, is TGCAGTGCTAGGTTGGGGACAGGCCACGGGGAG.

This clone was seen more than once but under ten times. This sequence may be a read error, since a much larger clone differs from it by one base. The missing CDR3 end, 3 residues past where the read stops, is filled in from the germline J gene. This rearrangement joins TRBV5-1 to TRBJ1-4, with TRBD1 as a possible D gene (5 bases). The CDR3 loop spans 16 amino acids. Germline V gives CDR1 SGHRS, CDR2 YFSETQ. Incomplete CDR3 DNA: TGCGCCAGCAGCTCGGACGGGGGTGTTGGGGCCAACGTA. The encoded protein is CASSSDGGVGANV. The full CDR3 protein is CASSSDGGVGANVLFF.

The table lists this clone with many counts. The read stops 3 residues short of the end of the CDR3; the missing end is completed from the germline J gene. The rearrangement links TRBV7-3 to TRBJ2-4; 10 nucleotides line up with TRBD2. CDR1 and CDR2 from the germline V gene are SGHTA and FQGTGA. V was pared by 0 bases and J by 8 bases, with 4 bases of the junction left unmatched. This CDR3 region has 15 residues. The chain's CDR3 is CASSLTPLAGDIQYF. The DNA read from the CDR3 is TGTGCCAGCAGCTTAACTCCGCTAGCGGGGGACATT. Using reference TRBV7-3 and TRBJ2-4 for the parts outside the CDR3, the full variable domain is GAGVSQTPSNKVTEKGKYVELRCDPISGHTALYWYRQSLGQGPEFLIYFQGTGAADDSGLPNDRFFAVRPEGSVSTLKIQRTERGDSAVYLCASSLTPLAGDIQYFGAGTRLSVL.

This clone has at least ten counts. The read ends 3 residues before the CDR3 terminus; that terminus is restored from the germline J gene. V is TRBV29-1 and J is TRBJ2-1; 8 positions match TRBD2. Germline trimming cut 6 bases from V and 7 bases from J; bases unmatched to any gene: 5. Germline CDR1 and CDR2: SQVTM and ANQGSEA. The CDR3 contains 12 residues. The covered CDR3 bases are TGCAGCGTGGGACTAGGATGGAATGAG. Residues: CSVGLGWNE. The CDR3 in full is CSVGLGWNEQFF.

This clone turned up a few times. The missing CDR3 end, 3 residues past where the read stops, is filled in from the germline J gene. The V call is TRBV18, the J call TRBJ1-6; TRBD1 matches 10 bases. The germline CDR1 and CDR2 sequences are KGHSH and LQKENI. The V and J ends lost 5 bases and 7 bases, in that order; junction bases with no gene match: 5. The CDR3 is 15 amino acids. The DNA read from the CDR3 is TGTGCCAGCTCAGAAGTGGGACAGGGGAATTCACCC. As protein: CASSEVGQGNSP. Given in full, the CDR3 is CASSEVGQGNSPLHF.

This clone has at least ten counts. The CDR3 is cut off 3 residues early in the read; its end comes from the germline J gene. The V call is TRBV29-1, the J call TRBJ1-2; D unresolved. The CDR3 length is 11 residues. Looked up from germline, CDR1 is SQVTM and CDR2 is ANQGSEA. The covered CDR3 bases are TGCAGCTCCAATGAGGGTGGGTCA. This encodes CSSNEGGS. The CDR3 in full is CSSNEGGSYTF. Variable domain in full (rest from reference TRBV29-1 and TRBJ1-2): SAVISQKPSRDICQRGTSLTIQCQVDSQVTMMFWYRQQPGQSLTLIATANQGSEATYESGFVIDKFPISRPNLTFSTLTVSNMSPEDSSIYLCSSNEGGSYTFGSGTRLTVV.

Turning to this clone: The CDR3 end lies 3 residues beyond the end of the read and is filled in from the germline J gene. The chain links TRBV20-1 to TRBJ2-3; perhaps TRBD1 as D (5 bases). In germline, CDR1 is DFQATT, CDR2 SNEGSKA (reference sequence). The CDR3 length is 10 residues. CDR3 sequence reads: CSAPLGPQYF. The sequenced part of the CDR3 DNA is TGCAGTGCCCCTTTGGGGCCG.

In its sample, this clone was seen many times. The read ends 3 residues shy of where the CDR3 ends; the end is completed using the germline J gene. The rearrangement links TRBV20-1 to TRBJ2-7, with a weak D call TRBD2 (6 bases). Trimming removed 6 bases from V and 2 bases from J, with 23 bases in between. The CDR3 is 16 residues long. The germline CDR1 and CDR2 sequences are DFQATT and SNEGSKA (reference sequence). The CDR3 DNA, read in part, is TGCAGTGCACAGGACCCACACGGGGGAGACACCTACGAG. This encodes CSAQDPHGGDTYE. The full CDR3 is CSAQDPHGGDTYEQYF.

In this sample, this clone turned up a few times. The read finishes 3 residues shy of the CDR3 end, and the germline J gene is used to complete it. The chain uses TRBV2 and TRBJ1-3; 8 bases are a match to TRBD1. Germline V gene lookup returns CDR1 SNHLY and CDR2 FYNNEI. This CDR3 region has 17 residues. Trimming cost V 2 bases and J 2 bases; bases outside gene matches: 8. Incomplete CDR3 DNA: TGTGCCAGCAGTGAATGGTTGGACAGGGTAACTGGAAACACC. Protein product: CASSEWLDRVTGNT. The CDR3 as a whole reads CASSEWLDRVTGNTIYF.

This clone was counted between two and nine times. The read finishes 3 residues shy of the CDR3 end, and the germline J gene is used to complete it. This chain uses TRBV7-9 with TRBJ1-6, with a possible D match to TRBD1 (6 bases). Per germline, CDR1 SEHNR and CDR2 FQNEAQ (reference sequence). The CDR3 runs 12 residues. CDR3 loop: CVSGAYNSPLHF. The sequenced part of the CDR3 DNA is TGTGTTTCAGGGGCCTATAATTCACCC.

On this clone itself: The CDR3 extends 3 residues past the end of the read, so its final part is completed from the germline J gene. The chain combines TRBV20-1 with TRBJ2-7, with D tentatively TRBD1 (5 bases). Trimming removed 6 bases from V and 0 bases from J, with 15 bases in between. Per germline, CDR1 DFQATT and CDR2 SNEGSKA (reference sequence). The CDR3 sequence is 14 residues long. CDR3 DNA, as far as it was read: TGCAGTGCCCCAATACAGGCCTACTCCTACGAG. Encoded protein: CSAPIQAYSYE. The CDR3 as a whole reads CSAPIQAYSYEQYF.

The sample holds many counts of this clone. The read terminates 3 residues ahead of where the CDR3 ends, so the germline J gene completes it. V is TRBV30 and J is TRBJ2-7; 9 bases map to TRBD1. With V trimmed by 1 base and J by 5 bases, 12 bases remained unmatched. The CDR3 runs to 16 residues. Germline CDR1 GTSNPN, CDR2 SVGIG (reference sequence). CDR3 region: CAWSGIQGAVRHEQYF. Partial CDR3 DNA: TGTGCCTGGAGTGGGATACAGGGGGCCGTGAGGCACGAG.

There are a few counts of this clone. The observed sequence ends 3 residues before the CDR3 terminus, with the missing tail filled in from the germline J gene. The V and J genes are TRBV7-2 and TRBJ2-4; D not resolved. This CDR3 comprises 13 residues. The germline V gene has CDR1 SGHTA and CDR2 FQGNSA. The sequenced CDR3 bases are TGTGCCAGCAGCCCAGACCAAAACTATGGT. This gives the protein CASSPDQNYG. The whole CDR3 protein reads CASSPDQNYGQYF.

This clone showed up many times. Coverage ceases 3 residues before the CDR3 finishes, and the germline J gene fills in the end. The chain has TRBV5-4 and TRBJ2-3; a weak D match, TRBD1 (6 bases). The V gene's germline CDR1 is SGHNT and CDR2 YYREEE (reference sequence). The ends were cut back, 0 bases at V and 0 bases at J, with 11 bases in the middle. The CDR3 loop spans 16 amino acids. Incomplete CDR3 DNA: TGTGCCAGCAGCTTGGATGGGACAATCAGCACAGATACG. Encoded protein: CASSLDGTISTDT. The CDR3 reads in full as CASSLDGTISTDTQYF.

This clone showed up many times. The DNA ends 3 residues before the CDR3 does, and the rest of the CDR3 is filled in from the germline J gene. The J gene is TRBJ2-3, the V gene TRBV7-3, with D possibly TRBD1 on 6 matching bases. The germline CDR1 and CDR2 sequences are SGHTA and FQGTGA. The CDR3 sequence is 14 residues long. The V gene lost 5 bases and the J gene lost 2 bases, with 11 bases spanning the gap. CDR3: CASSPRDNTDTQYF. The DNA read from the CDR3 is TGTGCCAGCAGCCCACGGGACAACACAGATACG.

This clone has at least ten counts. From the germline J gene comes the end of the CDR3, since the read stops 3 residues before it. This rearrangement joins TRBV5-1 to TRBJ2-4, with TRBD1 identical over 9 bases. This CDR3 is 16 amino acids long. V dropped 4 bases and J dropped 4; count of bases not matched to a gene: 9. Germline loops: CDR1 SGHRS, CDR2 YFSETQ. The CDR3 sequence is CASSPRTGTGKNIQYF. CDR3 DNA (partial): TGCGCCAGCAGCCCGCGAACCGGGACAGGGAAAAACATT.

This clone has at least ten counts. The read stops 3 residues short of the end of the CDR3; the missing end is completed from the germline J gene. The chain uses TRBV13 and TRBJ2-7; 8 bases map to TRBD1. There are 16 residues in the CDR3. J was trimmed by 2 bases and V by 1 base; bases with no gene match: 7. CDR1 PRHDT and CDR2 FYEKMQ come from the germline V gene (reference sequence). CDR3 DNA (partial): TGTGCCAGCAGCTTAGTAGGAGCAGGGGGCACCTACGAG. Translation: CASSLVGAGGTYE. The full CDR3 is CASSLVGAGGTYEQYF.

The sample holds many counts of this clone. The CDR3 bases that were read are TGTGCCAGCAGCCAGGCATTCGGACAAGCCTTGGGTGAAAAA. Translated: CASSQAFGQALGEK. In full, the CDR3 reads CASSQAFGQALGEKLFF. V and J are TRBV14 and TRBJ1-4; D perhaps matches TRBD1 (5 bases). The observed sequence ends 3 residues before the CDR3 terminus, with the missing tail filled in from the germline J gene. Trimming left V 3 bases short and J 7 bases short, with 21 bases between. Germline assignment: CDR1 SGHDN and CDR2 FVKESK. This CDR3 has 17 residues.

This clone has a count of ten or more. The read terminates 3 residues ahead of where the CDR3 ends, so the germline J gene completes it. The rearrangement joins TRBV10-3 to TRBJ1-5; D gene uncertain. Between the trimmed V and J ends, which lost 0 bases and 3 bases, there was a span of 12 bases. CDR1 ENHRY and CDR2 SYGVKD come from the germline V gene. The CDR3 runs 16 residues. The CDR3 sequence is CAISESGRVDNQPQHF. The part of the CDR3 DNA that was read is TGTGCCATCAGTGAGTCTGGTAGGGTTGACAATCAGCCC.

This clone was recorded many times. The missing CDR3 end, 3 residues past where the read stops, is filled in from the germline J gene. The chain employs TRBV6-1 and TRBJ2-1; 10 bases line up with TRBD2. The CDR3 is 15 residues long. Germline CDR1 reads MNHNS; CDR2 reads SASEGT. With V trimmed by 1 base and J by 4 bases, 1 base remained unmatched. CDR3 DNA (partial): TGTGCCAGCAGTGAAGAAGCGGGGGGGTACAATGAG. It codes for CASSEEAGGYNE. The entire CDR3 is CASSEEAGGYNEQFF.